The TCR beta chain described here comes from a study of shared clonotypes between healthy human individuals. Study conclusions and caveats: What naive subsets generally showed was a larger estimated richness than memory subsets showed.

Assay: immunoSEQ multiplex PCR; the TCRdb copy retains only in-frame clones and omits some. The profile shows about 1.1 million clones, roughly 80% of them singletons. Concerning this clone: Its antigen is unidentified.

The V end was cut by 0 bases, the J end by 2 bases, with 11 bases between. Germline V gene sequence: CDR1 LGHNA, CDR2 YSLEER. The CDR3 is 17 amino acids. All donors qualified as healthy HIV-negative adults and had experienced no recent acute infections or vaccinations. CD4+ cell separation produced CD45RA+ naive and CD45RA-negative memory subsets. The TCR was taken from a man aged 18 to 30 in good health. Some clones in this sample may be carry-over from other donors' samples. Sequencing was performed on memory CD4+ T cells from PBMCs. Subset specified: CD45RA-negative fraction. The rearrangement links TRBV4-3 to TRBJ2-6; D unclear. CDR3 nucleotides: TGCGCCAGCAGCCAAGATCGGCAGCGCGCTGGGGCCAACGTCCTGACTTTC. It yields the protein CASSQDRQRAGANVLTF.